Listed below are T cell receptor beta chains from one sample, sequenced in a study of blood T cell repertoires in COVID-19. TCRdb keeps only in-frame clones here, not all; method: immunoSEQ multiplex PCR. Of around 190,000 clones in the sample, 70% to 80% were seen once. Material for sequencing was peripheral blood. Source of these receptors: a woman in her forties with COVID-19, enrolled during active disease. Both conserved end residues are part of each CDR3. The order of the fields is CDR3 length, clone size, J gene, D gene, V gene, CDR3 protein, CDR3 DNA. The D gene is left open where the match is weak. Clone size, where shown, is once, few, many, or a class for clones that have expanded.

>14|NA|TRBJ2-5|NA|TRBV2
CASSVPQGIETQYF
TGTGCCAGCAGTGTTCCGCAGGGGATTGAGACCCAGTACTTC
>20|NA|TRBJ1-6|NA|TRBV30
CAWSVLPPGHSLPYNSPLHF
TGTGCCTGGAGTGTACTCCCTCCGGGACACTCTCTCCCCTATAATTCACCCCTCCACTTT
>14|once|TRBJ1-6|TRBD1|TRBV19
CASRTGTGYSPLHF
TGTGCCAGTAGGACCGGGACAGGGTATTCACCCCTCCACTTT
>11|NA|TRBJ2-7|NA|TRBV6-2/TRBV6-3
CASSHTYEQYF
TGTGCCAGCAGCCATACCTACGAGCAGTACTTC
>14|NA|TRBJ2-7|TRBD1|TRBV5-1
CASSLWDRKWEQYF
TGCGCCAGCAGCTTGTGGGACAGGAAGTGGGAGCAGTACTTC
>15|NA|TRBJ2-7|NA|TRBV28
CASSRPGAAFSEQYF
TGTGCCAGCAGCCGTCCAGGGGCGGCTTTCTCCGAGCAGTACTTC
>15|NA|TRBJ2-1|NA|TRBV5-1
CASSLPGGSYNEQFF
TGCGCCAGCAGCTTGCCTGGGGGGTCATACAATGAGCAGTTCTTC
>18|few|TRBJ1-1|NA|TRBV1
CTSSPLRLSVEGAVKSFF
TGCACCAGCAGCCCACTCCGATTGTCCGTCGAGGGGGCGGTGAAATCTTTCTTT
>15|NA|TRBJ2-7|TRBD2|TRBV3-1/TRBV3-2
CASSQGIAGTYEQYF
TGTGCCAGCAGCCAAGGGATAGCGGGGACGTACGAGCAGTACTTC
>17|once|TRBJ2-6|NA|TRBV6-2/TRBV6-3
CASSGRTGISGANVLTF
TGTGCCAGCAGCGGCCGGACGGGGATTTCTGGGGCCAACGTCCTGACTTTC
>14|NA|TRBJ1-2|NA|TRBV7-2
CASSPGPGAYGYTF
TGTGCCAGCAGCCCTGGCCCAGGCGCATATGGCTACACCTTC
>15|NA|TRBJ1-5|TRBD1|TRBV10-3
CAIKGAGYSNQPQHF
TGTGCCATCAAGGGGGCCGGTTATAGCAATCAGCCCCAGCATTTT
>14|NA|TRBJ2-5|TRBD2|TRBV9
CASSVGLGEGTQYF
TGTGCCAGCAGCGTAGGCCTAGGGGAGGGGACCCAGTACTTC
>13|NA|TRBJ2-1|NA|TRBV18
CASSPNSLNEQFF
TGTGCCAGCTCACCGAACAGCCTCAATGAGCAGTTCTTC
>15|NA|TRBJ2-2|NA|TRBV7-8
CASSLGGQNTGELFF
TGTGCCAGCAGCTTAGGGGGGCAAAACACCGGGGAGCTGTTTTTT
>15|NA|TRBJ2-3|TRBD2|TRBV5-1
CASRSSGGATDTQYF
TGCGCCAGCAGAAGTAGCGGGGGGGCGACAGATACGCAGTATTTT
>15|NA|TRBJ2-5|TRBD2|TRBV11-2
CASRVAGGGQETQYF
TGTGCCAGCAGGGTTGCGGGAGGAGGGCAAGAGACCCAGTACTTC
>15|NA|TRBJ1-2|NA|TRBV5-1
CASSLGGGNYYGYTF
TGCGCCAGCAGCTTGGGAGGGGGAAATTACTATGGCTACACCTTC
>15|NA|TRBJ2-2|NA|TRBV5-1
CASSVVLANTGELFF
TGCGCCAGCAGCGTGGTACTAGCGAACACCGGGGAGCTGTTTTTT
>18|NA|TRBJ1-4|TRBD1|TRBV4-3
CASSQQSMRWDSHEKLFF
TGCGCCAGCAGCCAACAAAGTATGAGATGGGACAGTCATGAAAAACTGTTTTTT
>15|NA|TRBJ2-2|NA|TRBV7-2
CASSMRSSNTGELFF
TGTGCCAGCAGCATGAGGAGCTCGAACACCGGGGAGCTGTTTTTT
>16|NA|TRBJ2-3|NA|TRBV11-2
CASSFGWGGQKDTQYF
TGTGCCAGCAGCTTTGGGTGGGGGGGCCAAAAAGATACGCAGTATTTT
>15|NA|TRBJ1-5|NA|TRBV19
CASSFGGNSNQPQHF
TGTGCCAGTAGCTTCGGGGGGAATAGCAATCAGCCCCAGCATTTT
>13|NA|TRBJ2-3|NA|TRBV18
CASSPGHKDTQYF
TGTGCCAGCTCACCGGGACATAAGGATACGCAGTATTTT
>15|many|TRBJ1-1|TRBD1|TRBV3-1/TRBV3-2
CASMGDRSLNTEAFF
TGTGCCAGCATGGGGGACAGGAGTCTGAACACTGAAGCTTTCTTT
>13|NA|TRBJ2-3|TRBD2|TRBV30
CALTSGGADTQYF
TGTGCCTTGACTAGCGGGGGGGCAGATACGCAGTATTTT
>14|NA|TRBJ1-4|NA|TRBV30
CAWSEQATNEKLFF
TGTGCCTGGAGTGAACAGGCAACTAATGAAAAACTGTTTTTT
>13|few|TRBJ1-1|NA|TRBV9
CASSSGGGTEAFF
TGTGCCAGCAGCTCGGGGGGCGGCACTGAAGCTTTCTTT
>12|NA|TRBJ2-3|NA|TRBV19
CASRVEGDTQYF
TGTGCCAGCCGGGTGGAGGGAGATACGCAGTATTTT
>15|NA|TRBJ2-3|NA|TRBV5-1
CASSPVADITDTQYF
TGCGCCAGCAGCCCAGTAGCGGACATCACAGATACGCAGTATTTT
>15|NA|TRBJ1-2|TRBD1|TRBV5-6
CASTSTGTGAGGYTF
TGTGCCAGCACCTCGACCGGGACAGGGGCGGGGGGCTACACCTTC
>16|few|TRBJ1-1|TRBD1|TRBV19
CALIGSRGGARTEAFF
TGTGCCCTTATCGGCAGCCGAGGGGGCGCGAGAACTGAAGCTTTCTTT
>16|NA|TRBJ1-5|TRBD1|TRBV19
CASRVGTVFGNQPQHF
TGTGCCAGTAGAGTAGGGACAGTTTTTGGAAATCAGCCCCAGCATTTT
>17|NA|TRBJ2-3|NA|TRBV6-4
CASSDPTGPSSPDTQYF
TGTGCCAGCAGTGACCCCACAGGGCCTTCCTCCCCGGATACGCAGTATTTT
>13|NA|TRBJ1-1|NA|TRBV12-3/TRBV12-4
CASSLDETAEAFF
TGTGCCAGCAGTTTAGATGAGACAGCTGAAGCTTTCTTT